The rows below give T cell receptor beta chains drawn from one sample of a study of shared clonotypes between healthy human individuals. Libraries were prepared by immunoSEQ multiplex PCR; TCRdb keeps only in-frame clonotypes and omits some of them. Among under 1,900,000 clones, about 98.5% were seen once, and the ten largest hold over 0.3%. The sample was naive CD4+ T cells sorted from blood. All receptors come from a man under 40 in good health. Each CDR3 is given with its conserved first and last residue. The order of the fields is D gene, V gene, clone size, J gene, CDR3 DNA, CDR3 protein. A D gene is named only where the DNA matches it firmly. Size is stated for part of the rows, as once, few or many counts, or as a class when the clone is expanded.

d_call: NA
v_call: TRBV14
clone_size: once
j_call: TRBJ1-4
cdr3_nt: TGTGCCAGCAGCCTACGGACGGTTACAAATGAAAAACTGTTTTTT
cdr3_aa: CASSLRTVTNEKLFF

d_call: NA
v_call: TRBV28
clone_size: NA
j_call: TRBJ2-7
cdr3_nt: TGTGCCAGCAGTTTGTGGGGGTTAGGCAACGAGCAGTACTTC
cdr3_aa: CASSLWGLGNEQYF

d_call: TRBD1
v_call: TRBV29-1
clone_size: NA
j_call: TRBJ1-2
cdr3_nt: TGCAGCGGGGGACAGGAAAACTATGGCTACACCTTC
cdr3_aa: CSGGQENYGYTF

d_call: TRBD1
v_call: TRBV5-1
clone_size: NA
j_call: TRBJ2-7
cdr3_nt: TGCGCCAGCGCCCGGGACAGGAACTACGAGCAGTACTTC
cdr3_aa: CASARDRNYEQYF

d_call: TRBD2
v_call: TRBV5-5
clone_size: NA
j_call: TRBJ2-5
cdr3_nt: TGTGCCAGCAGCTCCAGGACTAGCGGAAAAGAGACCCAGTACTTC
cdr3_aa: CASSSRTSGKETQYF

d_call: TRBD1
v_call: TRBV19
clone_size: NA
j_call: TRBJ2-7
cdr3_nt: TGTGCCAGTAGTCCCCGGACAGGGGGCTCCTACGAGCAGTACTTC
cdr3_aa: CASSPRTGGSYEQYF

d_call: NA
v_call: TRBV6-1
clone_size: NA
j_call: TRBJ1-5
cdr3_nt: TGTGCCAGCGGAGGCAATCAGCCCCAGCATTTT
cdr3_aa: CASGGNQPQHF

d_call: NA
v_call: TRBV12-5
clone_size: NA
j_call: TRBJ2-7
cdr3_nt: TGTGCTAGTGGTTTGGTAGGGTCCGAGCAGTACTTC
cdr3_aa: CASGLVGSEQYF

d_call: NA
v_call: TRBV28
clone_size: NA
j_call: TRBJ1-1
cdr3_nt: TGTGCCAGCTATTCCAAGGGGGGGCTTGACACTGAAGCTTTCTTT
cdr3_aa: CASYSKGGLDTEAFF

d_call: NA
v_call: TRBV27
clone_size: NA
j_call: TRBJ2-7
cdr3_nt: TGTGCCAGCCGTGGGGAGCGGCAAAGCTCCTACGAGCAGTACTTC
cdr3_aa: CASRGERQSSYEQYF

d_call: NA
v_call: TRBV28
clone_size: NA
j_call: TRBJ2-5
cdr3_nt: TGTGCCAGCAACGGGTGGGAGACCCAGTACTTC
cdr3_aa: CASNGWETQYF

d_call: NA
v_call: TRBV6-6
clone_size: NA
j_call: TRBJ1-5
cdr3_nt: TGTGCCAGCAGTAAGGGGGGTCCTCAGCCCCAGCATTTT
cdr3_aa: CASSKGGPQPQHF

d_call: TRBD1
v_call: TRBV6-5
clone_size: few
j_call: TRBJ2-7
cdr3_nt: TGTGCCAGCAGTTACTCCCGAGACAGGGTAGGCTACGAGCAGTACTTC
cdr3_aa: CASSYSRDRVGYEQYF

d_call: NA
v_call: TRBV25-1
clone_size: NA
j_call: TRBJ2-7
cdr3_nt: TGTGCCAGCAGTCCAGCGGGCGTCTACGAGCAGTACTTC
cdr3_aa: CASSPAGVYEQYF

d_call: NA
v_call: TRBV15
clone_size: NA
j_call: TRBJ2-7
cdr3_nt: TGTGCCACCAGCAGGGGTCGGGAGTACGAGCAGTACTTC
cdr3_aa: CATSRGREYEQYF

d_call: NA
v_call: TRBV7-2
clone_size: NA
j_call: TRBJ1-5
cdr3_nt: TGTGCCAGCACTATACAGGGTAATCAGCCCCAGCATTTT
cdr3_aa: CASTIQGNQPQHF

d_call: NA
v_call: TRBV29-1
clone_size: NA
j_call: TRBJ2-3
cdr3_nt: TGCAGCGGGGGAGGACAGACAGATACGCAGTATTTT
cdr3_aa: CSGGGQTDTQYF

d_call: TRBD1
v_call: TRBV11-3
clone_size: NA
j_call: TRBJ2-3
cdr3_nt: TGTGCCAGCAGCTTCGGGACAGGGTCAGATACGCAGTATTTT
cdr3_aa: CASSFGTGSDTQYF

d_call: NA
v_call: TRBV15
clone_size: NA
j_call: TRBJ2-3
cdr3_nt: TGTGCCACCAGCAGAGTCTCTCGCGCGGCAAACCCTAGCACAGATACGCAGTATTTT
cdr3_aa: CATSRVSRAANPSTDTQYF

d_call: NA
v_call: TRBV19
clone_size: once
j_call: TRBJ1-1
cdr3_nt: TGTGCCAGTACCAGCAGGGTGAGGACTGAAGCTTTCTTT
cdr3_aa: CASTSRVRTEAFF

d_call: NA
v_call: TRBV28
clone_size: NA
j_call: TRBJ2-7
cdr3_nt: TGTGCCAGCAGTTTATTTGGGACCGAGCAGTACTTC
cdr3_aa: CASSLFGTEQYF

d_call: TRBD1
v_call: TRBV4-3
clone_size: NA
j_call: TRBJ2-1
cdr3_nt: TGCGCCAGCAGCCAAGAACTCCGGGACAGGGGGCTCAATGAGCAGTTCTTC
cdr3_aa: CASSQELRDRGLNEQFF

d_call: NA
v_call: TRBV19
clone_size: once
j_call: TRBJ1-4
cdr3_nt: TGTGCCAGTAGTATCCGGACCTTCGATGAAAAACTGTTTTTT
cdr3_aa: CASSIRTFDEKLFF

d_call: TRBD2
v_call: TRBV5-4
clone_size: NA
j_call: TRBJ2-1
cdr3_nt: TGTGCCAGCAGCAGGAACTTACTAGCGGGAGTAATGCACAATGAGCAGTTCTTC
cdr3_aa: CASSRNLLAGVMHNEQFF

d_call: NA
v_call: TRBV27
clone_size: NA
j_call: TRBJ2-3
cdr3_nt: TGTGCCAGCTCAACCTCCCGCACAGATACGCAGTATTTT
cdr3_aa: CASSTSRTDTQYF

d_call: TRBD1
v_call: TRBV4-1
clone_size: NA
j_call: TRBJ1-1
cdr3_nt: TGCGCCAGCAGCCCCCCTGACAGGGGGATGCCCATTGGTGAAGCTTTCTTT
cdr3_aa: CASSPPDRGMPIGEAFF

d_call: TRBD1
v_call: TRBV28
clone_size: NA
j_call: TRBJ2-7
cdr3_nt: TGTGCCAGCAGTTTAATGGGACAGGGGGCTGGCGAGCAGTACTTC
cdr3_aa: CASSLMGQGAGEQYF

d_call: NA
v_call: TRBV19
clone_size: once
j_call: TRBJ1-1
cdr3_nt: TGTGCCATACAGGGTATGAGCACTGAAGCTTTCTTT
cdr3_aa: CAIQGMSTEAFF

d_call: TRBD2
v_call: TRBV9
clone_size: NA
j_call: TRBJ2-3
cdr3_nt: TGTGCCAGCAGCGCGACTAGCGGGAGGGGAGATACGCAGTATTTT
cdr3_aa: CASSATSGRGDTQYF

d_call: NA
v_call: TRBV5-4
clone_size: NA
j_call: TRBJ2-7
cdr3_nt: TGTGCCAGCAGCTTGCCAAGTAGCTCCTACGAGCAGTACTTC
cdr3_aa: CASSLPSSSYEQYF

d_call: NA
v_call: TRBV6-1
clone_size: NA
j_call: TRBJ1-5
cdr3_nt: TGTGCCAGCAGTGATCAAGGAGCCCATAGCAATCAGCCCCAGCATTTT
cdr3_aa: CASSDQGAHSNQPQHF

d_call: TRBD1
v_call: TRBV5-1
clone_size: NA
j_call: TRBJ1-1
cdr3_nt: TGCGCCAGCAACACAGGGGGGGCGAACACTGAAGCTTTCTTT
cdr3_aa: CASNTGGANTEAFF

d_call: NA
v_call: TRBV21-1
clone_size: NA
j_call: TRBJ2-5
cdr3_nt: TGTGCCAGTAGGGCCCAAGAGACCCAGTACTTC
cdr3_aa: CASRAQETQYF

d_call: NA
v_call: TRBV5-4
clone_size: NA
j_call: TRBJ2-5
cdr3_nt: TGTGCCAGCAGTCCGGGACGCTATCAAGAGACCCAGTACTTC
cdr3_aa: CASSPGRYQETQYF

d_call: NA
v_call: TRBV5-1
clone_size: NA
j_call: TRBJ1-1
cdr3_nt: TGCGCCAGCAGCTTGCGTCGCGATGTTGGGGTAGGCACTGAAGCTTTCTTT
cdr3_aa: CASSLRRDVGVGTEAFF

d_call: NA
v_call: TRBV5-8
clone_size: NA
j_call: TRBJ2-3
cdr3_nt: TGTGCCAGCAGCTTATCGGCCCGAGATACGCAGTATTTT
cdr3_aa: CASSLSARDTQYF

d_call: NA
v_call: TRBV5-1
clone_size: NA
j_call: TRBJ1-1
cdr3_nt: TGCGCCAGCAGCCTGGACAGCATCACTGAAGCTTTCTTT
cdr3_aa: CASSLDSITEAFF

d_call: NA
v_call: TRBV7-9
clone_size: NA
j_call: TRBJ1-1
cdr3_nt: TGTGCCAGCAGCTTAGCCCCGAACACTGAAGCTTTCTTT
cdr3_aa: CASSLAPNTEAFF

d_call: TRBD1
v_call: TRBV11-2
clone_size: NA
j_call: TRBJ1-1
cdr3_nt: TGTGCCAGCAGCCCGACAGGGGGCCGCACTGAAGCTTTCTTT
cdr3_aa: CASSPTGGRTEAFF

d_call: NA
v_call: TRBV18
clone_size: NA
j_call: TRBJ1-4
cdr3_nt: TGTGCCAGCTCACCACAGGGGCGAATCAATGAAAAACTGTTTTTT
cdr3_aa: CASSPQGRINEKLFF

d_call: NA
v_call: TRBV11-2
clone_size: NA
j_call: TRBJ1-1
cdr3_nt: TGTGCCAGCAGCTTAGGGCGGCTGAACACTGAAGCTTTCTTT
cdr3_aa: CASSLGRLNTEAFF

d_call: NA
v_call: TRBV7-3
clone_size: NA
j_call: TRBJ2-7
cdr3_nt: TGTGCCAGCAGCTTAGCGTGGGCAGAAGAGCAGTACTTC
cdr3_aa: CASSLAWAEEQYF

d_call: NA
v_call: TRBV18
clone_size: NA
j_call: TRBJ2-2
cdr3_nt: TGTGCCAGCTCACCACCAGTCAGGGTCGGGGAGCTGTTTTTT
cdr3_aa: CASSPPVRVGELFF

d_call: NA
v_call: TRBV5-4
clone_size: NA
j_call: TRBJ1-4
cdr3_nt: TGTGCCAGCAGCACGATGAGCACAACTAATGAAAAACTGTTTTTT
cdr3_aa: CASSTMSTTNEKLFF

d_call: NA
v_call: TRBV2
clone_size: NA
j_call: TRBJ2-6
cdr3_nt: TGTGCCAGCAGTAAGACAGGCTCTGGGGCCAACGTCCTGACTTTC
cdr3_aa: CASSKTGSGANVLTF

d_call: NA
v_call: TRBV5-1
clone_size: once
j_call: TRBJ2-1
cdr3_nt: TGCGCCAGCAGCTTGGTACGGGGATCCTACAATGAGCAGTTCTTC
cdr3_aa: CASSLVRGSYNEQFF

d_call: TRBD1
v_call: TRBV5-1
clone_size: NA
j_call: TRBJ2-3
cdr3_nt: TGCGCCAGCAGCACGGACAGGACCACAGATACGCAGTATTTT
cdr3_aa: CASSTDRTTDTQYF

d_call: NA
v_call: TRBV19
clone_size: NA
j_call: TRBJ1-1
cdr3_nt: TGTGCCAGTAGTCAACAGGGTTTCACTGAAGCTTTCTTT
cdr3_aa: CASSQQGFTEAFF

d_call: NA
v_call: TRBV2
clone_size: NA
j_call: TRBJ2-7
cdr3_nt: TGTGCCAGCAGGAGGGGAGTGAGGGGCTACGAGCAGTACTTC
cdr3_aa: CASRRGVRGYEQYF

d_call: TRBD1
v_call: TRBV19
clone_size: NA
j_call: TRBJ1-1
cdr3_nt: TGTGCCAGTAGTATGGGCACAGGGGCAAGAAACACTGAAGCTTTCTTT
cdr3_aa: CASSMGTGARNTEAFF

d_call: TRBD2
v_call: TRBV5-1
clone_size: NA
j_call: TRBJ2-1
cdr3_nt: TGCGCCAGCAGCTCCATTGGAGGGGTAAAGCGGGAGGGCAACTTGGTTGAGCAGTTCTTC
cdr3_aa: CASSSIGGVKREGNLVEQFF

d_call: NA
v_call: TRBV21-1
clone_size: NA
j_call: TRBJ1-5
cdr3_nt: TGTGCCAGCAGCGGCCCAGACAGGGTCGGTCAGCCCCAGCATTTT
cdr3_aa: CASSGPDRVGQPQHF

d_call: NA
v_call: TRBV5-4
clone_size: NA
j_call: TRBJ1-1
cdr3_nt: TGTGCCACCAAAGGAACAGGGAGCACTGAAGCTTTCTTT
cdr3_aa: CATKGTGSTEAFF

d_call: TRBD2
v_call: TRBV29-1
clone_size: NA
j_call: TRBJ2-2
cdr3_nt: TGCAGCGTTCGGTTGGTCGTTAGCGGGAAGAACACCGGGGAGCTGTTTTTT
cdr3_aa: CSVRLVVSGKNTGELFF

d_call: TRBD2
v_call: TRBV7-3
clone_size: NA
j_call: TRBJ2-1
cdr3_nt: TGTGCCAGCAGCTTAATAGCGGGAGGTTCCTACAATGAGCAGTTCTTC
cdr3_aa: CASSLIAGGSYNEQFF

d_call: NA
v_call: TRBV18
clone_size: once
j_call: TRBJ2-5
cdr3_nt: TGTGCCAGCTCACCACTGGGGGAGTACCAAGAGACCCAGTACTTC
cdr3_aa: CASSPLGEYQETQYF

d_call: TRBD2
v_call: TRBV7-2
clone_size: NA
j_call: TRBJ2-1
cdr3_nt: TGTGCCAGCAGCGCCGGGCGGCCGGGACTAGCCAATGAGCAGTTCTTC
cdr3_aa: CASSAGRPGLANEQFF

d_call: TRBD2
v_call: TRBV14
clone_size: NA
j_call: TRBJ2-1
cdr3_nt: TGTGCCAGCAGCCGCTTACCCAGCGGGAGCTTTAATGAGCAGTTCTTC
cdr3_aa: CASSRLPSGSFNEQFF

d_call: TRBD2
v_call: TRBV29-1
clone_size: NA
j_call: TRBJ2-7
cdr3_nt: TGCAGCGTCGGGGACTACTCAGGGAGGTACGAGCAGTACTTC
cdr3_aa: CSVGDYSGRYEQYF